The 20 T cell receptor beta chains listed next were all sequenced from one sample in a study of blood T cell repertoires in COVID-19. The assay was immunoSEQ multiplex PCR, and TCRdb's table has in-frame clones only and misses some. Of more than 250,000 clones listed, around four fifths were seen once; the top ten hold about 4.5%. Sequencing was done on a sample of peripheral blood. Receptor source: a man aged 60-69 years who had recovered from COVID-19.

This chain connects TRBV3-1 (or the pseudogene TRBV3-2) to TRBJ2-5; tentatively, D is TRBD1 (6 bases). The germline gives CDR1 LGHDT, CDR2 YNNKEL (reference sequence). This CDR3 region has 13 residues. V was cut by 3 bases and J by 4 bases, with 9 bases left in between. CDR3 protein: CASSQGAGETQYF. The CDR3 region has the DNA TGTGCCAGCAGCCAGGGGGCAGGAGAGACCCAGTACTTC.

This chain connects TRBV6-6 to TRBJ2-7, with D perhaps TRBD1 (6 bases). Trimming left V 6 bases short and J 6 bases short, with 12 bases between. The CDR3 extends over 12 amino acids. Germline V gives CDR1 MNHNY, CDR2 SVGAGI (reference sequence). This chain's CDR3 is CASSPQGFEQYF. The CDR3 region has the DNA TGTGCCAGCAGCCCTCAGGGGTTCGAGCAGTACTTC.

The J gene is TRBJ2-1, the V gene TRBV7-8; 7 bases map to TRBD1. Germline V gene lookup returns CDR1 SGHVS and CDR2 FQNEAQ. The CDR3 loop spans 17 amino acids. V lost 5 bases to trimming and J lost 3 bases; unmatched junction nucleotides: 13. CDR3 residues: CASSPRPPGQLYNEQFF. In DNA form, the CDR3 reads TGTGCCAGCAGCCCCCGCCCCCCGGGACAGCTCTACAATGAGCAGTTCTTC.

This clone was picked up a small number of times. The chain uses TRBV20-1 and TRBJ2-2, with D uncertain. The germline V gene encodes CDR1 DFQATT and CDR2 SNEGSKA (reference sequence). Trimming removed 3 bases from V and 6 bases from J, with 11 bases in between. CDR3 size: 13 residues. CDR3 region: CSASQSEAGELFF. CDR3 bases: TGCAGTGCTAGTCAGTCCGAGGCCGGGGAGCTGTTTTTT.

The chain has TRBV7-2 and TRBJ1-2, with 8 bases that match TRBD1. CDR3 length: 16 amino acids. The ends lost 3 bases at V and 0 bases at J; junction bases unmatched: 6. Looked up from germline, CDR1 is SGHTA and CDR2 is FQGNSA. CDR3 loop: CASSFGQGLTNYGYTF. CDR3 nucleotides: TGTGCCAGCAGCTTCGGACAGGGTCTAACTAACTATGGCTACACCTTC.

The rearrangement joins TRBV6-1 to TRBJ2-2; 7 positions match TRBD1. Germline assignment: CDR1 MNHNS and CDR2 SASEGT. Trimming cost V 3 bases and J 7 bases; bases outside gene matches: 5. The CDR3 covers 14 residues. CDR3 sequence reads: CASSDRGLSGELFF. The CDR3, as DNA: TGTGCCAGCAGTGACAGGGGGTTGAGCGGGGAGCTGTTTTTT.

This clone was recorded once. The CDR3 spells CSVDLGGIEKLFF. For the CDR3, the DNA is TGCAGCGTCGACTTGGGGGGAATTGAAAAACTGTTTTTT. The chain couples TRBV29-1 to TRBJ1-4; possibly TRBD1 for D (5 bases). Germline CDR1 reads SQVTM; CDR2 reads ANQGSEA. The CDR3 sequence is 13 residues long. V lost 6 bases and J lost 7, with 15 bases in between.

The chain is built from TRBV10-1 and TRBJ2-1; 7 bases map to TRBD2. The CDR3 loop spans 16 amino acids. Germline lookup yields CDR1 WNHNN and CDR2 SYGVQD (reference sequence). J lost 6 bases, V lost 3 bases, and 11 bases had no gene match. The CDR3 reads CASSDPRTRPSNEQFF. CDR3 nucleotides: TGCGCCAGCAGTGACCCAAGGACTAGACCCTCCAATGAGCAGTTCTTC.

CDR3 region: CASSPRVLHSGNTIYF. CDR3 in DNA: TGTGCCAGCTCACCCCGAGTACTACACTCTGGAAACACCATATATTTT. The rearrangement links TRBV18 to TRBJ1-3, with unresolved D. The germline V and J ends were trimmed by 3 bases and 0 bases, with 12 bases remaining between them. This CDR3 region has 16 residues. CDR1 and CDR2 (germline): KGHSH, LQKENI.

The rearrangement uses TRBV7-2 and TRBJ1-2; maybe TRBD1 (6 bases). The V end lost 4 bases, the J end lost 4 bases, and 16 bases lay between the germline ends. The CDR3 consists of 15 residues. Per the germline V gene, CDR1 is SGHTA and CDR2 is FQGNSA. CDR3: CASSSQAEGGYGYTF. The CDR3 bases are TGTGCCAGCAGCTCTCAGGCGGAAGGGGGCTATGGCTACACCTTC.

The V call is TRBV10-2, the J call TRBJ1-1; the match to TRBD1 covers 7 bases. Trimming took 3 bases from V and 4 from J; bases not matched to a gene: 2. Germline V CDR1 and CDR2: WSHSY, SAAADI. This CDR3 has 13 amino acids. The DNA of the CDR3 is TGCGCCAGCAGTGACAGGGGGATCACTGAAGCTTTCTTT. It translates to CASSDRGITEAFF.

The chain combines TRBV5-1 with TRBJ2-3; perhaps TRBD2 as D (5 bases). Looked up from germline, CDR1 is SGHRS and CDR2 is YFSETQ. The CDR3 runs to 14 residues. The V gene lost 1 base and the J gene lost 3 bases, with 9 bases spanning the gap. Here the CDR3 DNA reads TGCGCCAGCAGCTTGCCCAGCGGTACAGATACGCAGTATTTT. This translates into CASSLPSGTDTQYF.

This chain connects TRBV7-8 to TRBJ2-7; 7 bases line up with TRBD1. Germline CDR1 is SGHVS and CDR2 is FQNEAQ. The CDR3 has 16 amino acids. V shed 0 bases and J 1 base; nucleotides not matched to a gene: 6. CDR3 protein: CASSLAGRGQSYEQYF. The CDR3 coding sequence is TGTGCCAGCAGCTTAGCGGGTAGGGGGCAGTCCTACGAGCAGTACTTC.

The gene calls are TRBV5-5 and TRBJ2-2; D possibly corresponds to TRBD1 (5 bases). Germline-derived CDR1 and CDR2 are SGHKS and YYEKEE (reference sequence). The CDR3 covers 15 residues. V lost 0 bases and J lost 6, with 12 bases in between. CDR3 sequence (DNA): TGTGCCAGCAGCTTGGGGGGCGGTGGAGCCGGGGAGCTGTTTTTT. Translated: CASSLGGGGAGELFF.

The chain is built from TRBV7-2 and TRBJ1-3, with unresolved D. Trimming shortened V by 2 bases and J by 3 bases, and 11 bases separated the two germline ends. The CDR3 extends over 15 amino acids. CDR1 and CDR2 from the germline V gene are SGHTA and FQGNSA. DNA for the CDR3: TGTGCCAGCAGCTTACACACCTTAAATGGAAACACCATATATTTT. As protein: CASSLHTLNGNTIYF.

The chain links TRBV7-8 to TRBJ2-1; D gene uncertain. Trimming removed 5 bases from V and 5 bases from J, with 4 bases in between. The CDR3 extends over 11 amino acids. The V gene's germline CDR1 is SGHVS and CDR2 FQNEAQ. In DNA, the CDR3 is TGTGCCAGCAGCGACAACAATGAGCAGTTCTTC. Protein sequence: CASSDNNEQFF.

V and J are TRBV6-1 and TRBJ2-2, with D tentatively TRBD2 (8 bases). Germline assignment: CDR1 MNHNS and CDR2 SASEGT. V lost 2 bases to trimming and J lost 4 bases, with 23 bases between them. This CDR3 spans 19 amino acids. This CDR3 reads CASSEPGGVAGGSTGELFF. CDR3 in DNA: TGTGCCAGCAGTGAACCAGGGGGGGTTGCGGGAGGTAGCACCGGGGAGCTGTTTTTT.

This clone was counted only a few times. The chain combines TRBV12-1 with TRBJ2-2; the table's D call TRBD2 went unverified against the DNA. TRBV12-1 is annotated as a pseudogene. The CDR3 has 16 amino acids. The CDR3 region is CASSFCWGEDTGELFF. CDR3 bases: TGTGCCAGCAGCTTTTGTTGGGGGGAAGACACCGGGGAGCTGTTTTTT.

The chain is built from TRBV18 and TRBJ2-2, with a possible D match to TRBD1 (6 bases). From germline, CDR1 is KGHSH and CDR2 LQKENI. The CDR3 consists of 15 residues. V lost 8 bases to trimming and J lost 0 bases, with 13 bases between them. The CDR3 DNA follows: TGTGCCAGCACACAACAGGGACCGAACACCGGGGAGCTGTTTTTT. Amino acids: CASTQQGPNTGELFF.

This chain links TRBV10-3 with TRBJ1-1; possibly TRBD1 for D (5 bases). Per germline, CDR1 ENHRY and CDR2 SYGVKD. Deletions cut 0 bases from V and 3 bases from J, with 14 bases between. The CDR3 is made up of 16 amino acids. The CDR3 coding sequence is TGTGCCATCAGTGAGTCGACGGGGGGTCGGGACACTGAAGCTTTCTTT. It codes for CAISESTGGRDTEAFF.